These 11 T cell receptor beta chains share one sample of origin, sequenced in a study of breast tumors, draining lymph nodes, adjacent tissues (dated by TCRdb to between 2015 and 2016). The method behind the library was multiplex PCR. Reads for this sample came from an Illumina HiSeq 2000. TCRdb trimmed the raw reads at Q25, called clones with MiXCR and kept productive beta chains. Records with the same CDR3 protein are collapsed into one entry carrying the most frequent genes and DNA. This sample comprises roughly 21,000 distinct CDR3 sequences, roughly 50% of them detected only once. The top ten clones comprise roughly 7.4% of the sample. Input material: breast tumor tissue. All receptors derive from a female donor with breast cancer. Some clones in this sample may be carry-over from other donors' samples.

This sequence joins TRBV6-6 and TRBJ2-5, with D perhaps TRBD1 or TRBD2 (5 bases each). CDR3 length: 15 residues. The ends were cut back, 11 bases at V and 2 bases at J, with 21 bases in the middle. The germline V gene encodes CDR1 MNHNY and CDR2 SVGAGI (reference sequence). Written as DNA, the CDR3 is TGTGCCGACAGTTCGGGGCTATTGGAACAAGAGACCCAGTACTTC. Amino acids: CADSSGLLEQETQYF.

This clonotype was counted at least ten times. The chain carries TRBV11-1 and TRBJ2-7, with D tentatively TRBD2 (5 bases). The CDR3 totals 12 residues. Trimming removed 3 bases from V and 6 bases from J, with 9 bases in between. Germline V gene lookup returns CDR1 SGHAT and CDR2 FQDESV (reference sequence). In DNA form, the CDR3 reads TGTGCCAGCAGCTTTACTAGAGGCGAGCAGTACTTC. Its translation: CASSFTRGEQYF.

This clonotype rates as medium-sized. The junction differs from germline at one of its ends, possibly a read error. The rearrangement joins TRBV6-4 to TRBJ2-7; unclear D gene. This CDR3 comprises 9 residues. The V gene's germline CDR1 is MRHNA and CDR2 SNTAGT. The CDR3 nucleotides read TGTGCCAGCACCGGGCCCAAGTTTTTC. Amino acid sequence: CASTGPKFF.

The chain carries TRBV25-1 and TRBJ2-5, with 8 bases identical to TRBD1. J was trimmed by 4 bases and V by 6 bases; bases with no gene match: 4. The CDR3 contains 13 residues. Germline-derived CDR1 and CDR2 are MGHDK and SYGVNS. CDR3 in DNA: TGTGCCAGCAGCCCGGGACAGGTAGAGACCCAGTACTTC. It codes for CASSPGQVETQYF. Complete variable domain (other parts from reference TRBV25-1 and TRBJ2-5): EADIYQTPRYLVIGTGKKITLECSQTMGHDKMYWYQQDPGMELHLIHYSYGVNSTEKGDLSSESTVSRIRTEHFPLTLESARPSHTSQYLCASSPGQVETQYFGPGTRLLVL.

A few counts support this clonotype. Germline and junction disagree at one end, which may indicate a read error. This chain links TRBV20-1 with TRBJ2-1; the match to TRBD2 covers 7 bases. The CDR3 loop spans 15 amino acids. Germline CDR1 DFQATT, CDR2 SNEGSKA (reference sequence). This CDR3 is CSARDFTSDSNEQLF. The CDR3 region has the DNA TGCAGTGCTAGAGATTTTACTAGCGATTCCAATGAGCAGCTCTTC.

The rearrangement uses TRBV7-2 and TRBJ2-7; no firm D call. The CDR3 sequence is 14 residues long. Germline assignment: CDR1 SGHTA and CDR2 FQGNSA. V lost 0 bases to trimming and J lost 0 bases, with 6 bases between them. This chain's CDR3 is CASSLAHNSYEQYF. The CDR3, as DNA: TGTGCCAGCAGCTTAGCCCACAACTCCTACGAGCAGTACTTC.

As to this clonotype: The junction departs from germline at one end; a sequencing error may be responsible. This chain uses TRBV6-5 with TRBJ2-3; 10 bases match TRBD2. The CDR3 spans 12 residues. CDR1 MNHEY and CDR2 SVGAGI come from the germline V gene. The CDR3 nucleotides are TGTGCCAGCGGTTCCCCGGGACTAGCGAGGTATTTC. This encodes CASGSPGLARYF.

On this clonotype: Compared with germline, one end of the junction differs, possibly owing to a read error. DNA for the CDR3: TGCACCAGCAGCCTGTCACTAGACTTCTCCTACAATGGGCAGTTCTTC. Protein sequence: CTSSLSLDFSYNGQFF. This chain links TRBV4-3 with TRBJ2-1, with D maybe TRBD2 (5 bases). This CDR3 is 16 amino acids long. Germline V gene lookup returns CDR1 LGHNA and CDR2 YSLEER.

Details on this clonotype: Because it lacks the conserved phenylalanine or tryptophan at the end, this CDR3 is likely a read error. The gene calls are TRBV5-6 and TRBJ2-1; unclear D gene. V was pared by 1 base and J by 6 bases, with 8 bases between. Germline assignment: CDR1 SGHDT and CDR2 YYEEEE. This CDR3 region has 13 residues. Here the CDR3 reads CASSLSAFNEQFS. The DNA of the CDR3 is TGTGCCAGCAGCTTGAGTGCCTTCAATGAGCAGTTCTCC.

In its sample, this clonotype ranks as medium-sized (0.01 to 0.1%). The J gene is TRBJ2-5, the V gene TRBV20-1, with no clear D. Germline loops: CDR1 DFQATT, CDR2 SNEGSKA (reference sequence). The CDR3 has 12 residues. V was clipped by 2 bases and J by 4 bases, with 8 bases between them. The CDR3 loop is CSARISVETQYF. The DNA for the CDR3 is TGCAGTGCTAGAATCAGCGTAGAGACCCAGTACTTC.

V usage is TRBV20-1 and J usage is TRBJ2-3; 8 positions agree with TRBD2. The germline V gene encodes CDR1 DFQATT and CDR2 SNEGSKA (reference sequence). V shed 2 bases and J 2 bases; nucleotides not matched to a gene: 3. The CDR3 loop spans 14 amino acids. CDR3 region: CSARLAGLTDTQYF. For the CDR3, the DNA is TGCAGTGCTAGACTAGCGGGCCTCACAGATACGCAGTATTTT.